This is a list of T cell receptor beta chains from one sample in a study of monozygotic twins with inflammatory bowel disease. One entry per CDR3 protein, without DNA, is what TCRdb gives after re-calling the 5' RACE reads. The specimen's table records more than 300,000 distinct CDR3 sequences. Input material: blood. These receptors were collected from a human donor with ulcerative colitis or Crohn's disease, or a healthy co-twin of an affected twin (not recorded which). The CDR3 runs from the conserved cysteine through the conserved F or W. Clone size is not always given. Where it is, it says once, few, many or a class for expanded clones.

V: TRBV29-1; J: TRBJ2-3; length: 11; size: -; CDR3: CSVVRGDTQYF
V: TRBV12-3/TRBV12-4; J: TRBJ2-7; length: 13; size: -; CDR3: CASSLGPNNGRYF
V: TRBV27; J: TRBJ2-5; length: 13; size: -; CDR3: CASSFLGPETQYF
V: TRBV11-3; J: TRBJ2-5; length: 12; size: -; CDR3: CASSSSKETQYF
V: TRBV5-1; J: TRBJ1-2; length: 14; size: -; CDR3: CASSTGGGGYGYTF
V: TRBV30; J: TRBJ1-1; length: 11; size: -; CDR3: CAGDVNTEAFF
V: TRBV3-1; J: TRBJ2-7; length: 13; size: -; CDR3: CASNQRGTYEQYF
V: TRBV12-5; J: TRBJ2-1; length: 18; size: -; CDR3: CASGFSRPVAGGVGEQFF
V: TRBV6-4; J: TRBJ2-1; length: 14; size: -; CDR3: CASSEAGEVDEQFF
V: TRBV10-3; J: TRBJ2-3; length: 15; size: -; CDR3: CAISSSGSGTDTQYF
V: TRBV12-3/TRBV12-4; J: TRBJ2-2; length: 14; size: -; CDR3: CASSTLLGTGEPFF
V: TRBV7-9; J: TRBJ1-4; length: 16; size: -; CDR3: CASSPGQGKTNEKLFF
V: TRBV11-2; J: TRBJ1-4; length: 16; size: -; CDR3: CASSLDRHGDVEKLFF
V: TRBV7-9; J: TRBJ2-1; length: 13; size: -; CDR3: CASSWGAYNEQFF
V: TRBV4-3; J: TRBJ2-1; length: 15; size: -; CDR3: CASSQDRGRANEQFF
V: TRBV7-2; J: TRBJ2-3; length: 14; size: -; CDR3: CASSAPSPIRGQYF
V: TRBV7-2; J: TRBJ1-1; length: 13; size: -; CDR3: CASSPSPSSSAFF
V: TRBV29-1; J: TRBJ2-7; length: 11; size: -; CDR3: CSVHTGWEQYF
V: TRBV7-2; J: TRBJ1-4; length: 15; size: -; CDR3: CASSLSQVPNEKLFF
V: TRBV10-1; J: TRBJ2-5; length: 15; size: -; CDR3: CASSDPGTGAGTQYF
V: TRBV29-1; J: TRBJ2-3; length: 13; size: -; CDR3: CSVEGLGTDTQYF
V: TRBV20-1; J: TRBJ2-1; length: 15; size: -; CDR3: CSAATSGLLYNEQFF
V: TRBV7-9; J: TRBJ1-5; length: 17; size: -; CDR3: CASSYNRAGGRNQPQHF
V: TRBV13; J: TRBJ1-5; length: 14; size: medium-sized; CDR3: CASKEGNSNQPQHF
V: TRBV12-3/TRBV12-4; J: TRBJ2-6; length: 16; size: -; CDR3: CASSPDGDSGANVLTF
V: TRBV24-1; J: TRBJ1-5; length: 13; size: -; CDR3: CATSGGGNQPQHF
V: TRBV24-1; J: TRBJ2-7; length: 15; size: -; CDR3: CATSESGKGIHEQYF
V: TRBV7-2; J: TRBJ2-5; length: 16; size: -; CDR3: CASSRPPYRDQETQYF
V: TRBV18; J: TRBJ2-7; length: 14; size: -; CDR3: CASSLRDTRFEQYF
V: TRBV10-3; J: TRBJ2-1; length: 12; size: -; CDR3: CAIGATYNEQFF
V: TRBV6-5; J: TRBJ2-7; length: 17; size: -; CDR3: CASSYSAALTGTYEQYF
V: TRBV24-1; J: TRBJ2-3; length: 15; size: -; CDR3: CATSDRGQNTDTQYF
V: TRBV7-9; J: TRBJ2-3; length: 14; size: -; CDR3: CASSSRTSTDTQYF
V: TRBV28; J: TRBJ2-1; length: 11; size: -; CDR3: CASRGRGLTEF
V: TRBV5-1; J: TRBJ1-2; length: 13; size: -; CDR3: CASSLAGLYVTHF
V: TRBV29-1; J: TRBJ2-7; length: 12; size: -; CDR3: CSVKVLSYEQYF
V: TRBV18; J: TRBJ1-5; length: 16; size: -; CDR3: CASSQRPTGGNQPQHF